The present entry profiles one T cell receptor beta chain with its context. The CDR3 has 13 residues. Germline V gene sequence: CDR1 SQVTM, CDR2 ANQGSEA. The V end lost 4 bases, the J end lost 2 bases, and 10 bases lay between the germline ends. Sequencing was performed with immunoSEQ multiplex PCR; in TCRdb, only in-frame clones are kept and a portion is missing. The sample records about 98,000 clones, around 82% being singletons. This sample was included in a study of blood T cell repertoires in COVID-19. Study-level information: In each case, the material was cDNA or gDNA derived from T cells, B-cell-depleted T cells, or PBMCs.

The receptor's source is a man aged 65 to 79 with active or convalescent COVID-19. The chain joins TRBV29-1 to TRBJ2-3; D perhaps matches TRBD2 (6 bases). What was sequenced was peripheral blood. This CDR3 reads CSVAGTPTDTQYF. The CDR3 DNA sequence: TGCAGCGTTGCCGGGACTCCCACAGATACGCAGTATTTT.